The clone carrying this T cell receptor beta chain was recorded a few times. Its antigen is not identified. The data are from a study of post-analysis software for immune sequencing data. Study-wide findings and caveats: Compared with controls, patients had more of about 5 TRBV segments, including TRBV5-6, TRBV5-1 and TRBV20-1. Clustering by F measure revealed strong co-clustering among samples prepared together in one batch. There was significantly lower normalized Chao1 diversity in multiple sclerosis patients than in controls.

The CDR3 totals 16 residues. Germline V CDR1 and CDR2: MGHRA, YSYEKL. Libraries were made from TCR beta cDNA, and they carried unique molecular identifiers. Hundreds of thousands of cDNA molecules came from around 1 to 9.1 million T cells. TCRdb called the PCR reads again in MiXCR, with one record for every CDR3 protein. The sample contains hundreds of thousands of distinct CDR3 sequences, around 44% of which appear only once. Sequenced sample: blood. This rearrangement joins TRBV4-1 to TRBJ2-5; D is unclear. The J call may be wrong; the DNA end is better matched by TRBJ2-7. The TCR comes from a girl under 18 with multiple sclerosis. The CDR3 sequence is CASSQGALKPTYEQYF. As DNA, the CDR3 is TGCGCCAGCAGCCAAGGGGCTCTTAAGCCAACCTACGAGCAGTACTTC.